This record covers a single T cell receptor (beta chain). This sample is drawn from a study of OX40 agonist ivuxolimab in advanced cancers. Germline CDR1 GTSNPN, CDR2 SVGIG (reference sequence). This CDR3 has 14 residues. Trimming took 8 bases from V and 5 from J; bases not matched to a gene: 5. Generated by immunoSEQ multiplex PCR, the TCRdb table keeps only in-frame clones and is missing some. The repertoire consists of some 140,000 clones, with 85% to 95% occurring once and the leading ten covering roughly 1%. J is TRBJ2-2 and V is TRBV30; TRBD2 aligns across 13 bases. The source is an adult with an advanced solid tumor such as melanoma, head and neck, liver or kidney cancer. The source was CD4+ or CD8+ T cells sorted from blood, collected in a trial of the OX40 agonist ivuxolimab. CDR3 nucleotides: TGTGCCGTTCCGGGACTAGCGGGAACCGGGGAGCTGTTTTTT. Protein: CAVPGLAGTGELFF.